This T cell receptor beta chain emerged from a study of a mutant IDH1 vaccine in newly diagnosed glioma. Across the whole study: At weeks 1, 3, 5, 7, 11, 15, 19 and 23, patients received a vaccination, eight in all. Vaccination started 4-6 weeks after radiotherapy alone, or with temozolomide cycles.

TCRdb's copy holds only in-frame clones and misses some; the assay was immunoSEQ multiplex PCR. Of 70,000 to 90,000 clones listed, approximately 85% are singletons. Note on this clone: Its antigen is undetermined.

Time point specified: week 23, last vaccination. In every dose of vaccine, 300 ug of mutant IDH1 20-mer peptide was given alongside topical imiquimod. From germline, CDR1 is SGDLS and CDR2 YYNGEE. This CDR3 is built from 15 residues. This rearrangement joins TRBV9 to TRBJ2-5; 7 positions match TRBD2. Matching the DNA end better, TRBJ2-7 makes the J call doubtful. Sequenced material: PBMCs, taken from a glioma patient whose treatment included an IDH1 peptide vaccine. This TCR was sampled from a man aged 25-45 years with glioma. Some clones in this sample may be carry-over from other donors' samples. The CDR3 spells CASSVSGTISYEQYF. In DNA form, the CDR3 reads TGTGCCAGCAGCGTTTCGGGGACTATCTCCTACGAGCAGTACTTC.